Detailed here is one T cell receptor (beta chain). Its antigen is not known. These data come from a study of response to subunit inactivated influenza vaccine. Whole-study results and caveats: Authors suggested each seasonal influenza vaccination recruits few new T cells.

In TCRdb, the RT-PCR reads were re-called with MiXCR into one record per CDR3 protein. The table includes 500,000 or so distinct CDR3 sequences, approximately 9.9% detected once. V was pared by 5 bases and J by 8 bases, with 24 bases between. Germline lookup yields CDR1 SGHAT and CDR2 FQNNGV. This CDR3 is built from 16 residues. Material: PBMCs from blood, obtained 40 to 50 days after vaccination. V usage is TRBV11-2 and J usage is TRBJ1-2, with unresolved D. This clonotype was obtained from a man aged 50 to 59 who received an inactivated influenza vaccine. The CDR3 spells CASSPTLADPLGGYTF. CDR3 DNA: TGTGCCAGCAGCCCCACCCTTGCGGATCCGTTGGGAGGCTACACCTTC.